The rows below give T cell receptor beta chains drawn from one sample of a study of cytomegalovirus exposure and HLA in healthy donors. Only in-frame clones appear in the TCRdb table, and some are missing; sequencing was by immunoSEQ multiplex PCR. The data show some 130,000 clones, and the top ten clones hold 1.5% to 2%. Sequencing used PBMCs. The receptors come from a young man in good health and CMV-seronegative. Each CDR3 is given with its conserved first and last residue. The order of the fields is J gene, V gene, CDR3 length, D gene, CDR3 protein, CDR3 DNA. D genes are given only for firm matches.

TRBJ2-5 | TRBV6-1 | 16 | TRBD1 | CASSEIDRVSGETQYF | TGTGCCAGCAGTGAGATCGACAGGGTGAGCGGTGAGACCCAGTACTTC
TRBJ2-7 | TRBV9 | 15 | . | CASSQGGTSSYEQYF | TGTGCCAGCAGCCAAGGAGGAACAAGCTCCTACGAGCAGTACTTC
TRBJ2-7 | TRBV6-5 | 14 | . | CASTSGQGFYEQYF | TGTGCCAGCACCTCAGGGCAGGGGTTCTACGAGCAGTACTTC
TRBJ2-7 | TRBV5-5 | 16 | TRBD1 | CASSLQGPPIVDEQYF | TGTGCCAGCAGCTTACAGGGGCCGCCGATCGTGGACGAGCAGTACTTC
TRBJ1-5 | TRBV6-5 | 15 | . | CASSYSRGPGRPQHF | TGTGCCAGCAGTTACTCGAGAGGGCCGGGCCGGCCCCAGCATTTT
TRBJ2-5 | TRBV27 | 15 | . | CASRGTGLLKETQYF | TGTGCCAGCAGGGGAACAGGTCTCCTCAAAGAGACCCAGTACTTC
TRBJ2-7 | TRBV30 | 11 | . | CAWSVLDEQYF | TGTGCCTGGAGTGTACTAGACGAGCAGTACTTC
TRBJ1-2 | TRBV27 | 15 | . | CASSLRQEKNYGYTF | TGTGCCAGCAGCCTCCGACAGGAGAAGAACTATGGCTACACCTTC
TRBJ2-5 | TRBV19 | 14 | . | CASSPGNRAETQYF | TGTGCCAGTAGTCCGGGGAACCGGGCGGAGACCCAGTACTTC
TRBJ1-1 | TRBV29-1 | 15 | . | CSVEGPGERNTEAFF | TGCAGCGTTGAGGGGCCAGGGGAGAGGAACACTGAAGCTTTCTTT
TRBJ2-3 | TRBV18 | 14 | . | CASSPPYPADTQYF | TGTGCCAGCTCACCACCGTATCCAGCGGATACGCAGTATTTT
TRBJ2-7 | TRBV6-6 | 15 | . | CASSYSTLQPYEQYF | TGTGCCAGCAGTTACTCGACGTTACAGCCTTACGAGCAGTACTTC
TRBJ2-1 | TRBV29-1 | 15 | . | CSALAWGRVPNEQFF | TGCAGCGCCCTCGCGTGGGGGCGAGTACCCAATGAGCAGTTCTTC
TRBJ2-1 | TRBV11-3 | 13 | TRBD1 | CASSSTGDNEQFF | TGTGCCAGCAGCTCGACAGGGGACAATGAGCAGTTCTTC
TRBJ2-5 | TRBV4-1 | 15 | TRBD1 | CASSQADRGRETQYF | TGCGCCAGCAGCCAAGCGGACAGGGGGCGGGAGACCCAGTACTTC
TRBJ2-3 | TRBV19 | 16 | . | CASSIEARGYIDTQYF | TGTGCCAGTAGTATTGAGGCCCGGGGGTATATAGATACGCAGTATTTT
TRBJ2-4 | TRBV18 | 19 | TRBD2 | CASSLGTSGLELAKNIQYF | TGTGCCAGCTCACTAGGGACTAGCGGACTCGAGCTAGCCAAAAACATTCAGTACTTC
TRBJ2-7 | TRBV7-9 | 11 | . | CASSLSYEQYF | TGTGCCAGCAGCCTCAGTTACGAGCAGTACTTC
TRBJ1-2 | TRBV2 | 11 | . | CASRGVYGYTF | TGTGCCAGCAGGGGAGTCTATGGCTACACCTTC
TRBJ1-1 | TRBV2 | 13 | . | CASSARLGTEAFF | TGTGCCAGCAGCGCGCGGTTAGGTACTGAAGCTTTCTTT
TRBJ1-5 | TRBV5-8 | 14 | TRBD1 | CASSGFRGLSTQHF | TGTGCCAGCAGCGGATTCAGGGGGCTGAGTACCCAGCATTTT
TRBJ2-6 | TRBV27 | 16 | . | CASRPQGRAGANVLTF | TGTGCCAGCAGGCCCCAGGGGAGAGCTGGGGCCAACGTCCTGACTTTC
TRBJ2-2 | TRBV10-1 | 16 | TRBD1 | CASSDLFDRADGELFF | TGCGCCAGCAGTGACCTATTTGACAGGGCTGACGGGGAGCTGTTTTTT
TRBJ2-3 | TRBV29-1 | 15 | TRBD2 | CSVDTGRSSTDTQYF | TGCAGCGTTGATACCGGGAGGTCTAGCACAGATACGCAGTATTTT
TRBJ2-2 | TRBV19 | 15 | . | CASSSGGKNTGELFF | TGTGCCAGTAGCTCAGGGGGGAAGAATACCGGGGAGCTGTTTTTT
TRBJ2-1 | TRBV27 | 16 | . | CASSFEGLRPPNEQFF | TGTGCCAGCAGTTTTGAGGGACTTCGGCCGCCCAATGAGCAGTTCTTC
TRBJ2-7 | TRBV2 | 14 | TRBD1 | CASSKDRGRGEQYF | TGTGCCAGCAGTAAAGACAGGGGGCGGGGCGAGCAGTACTTC
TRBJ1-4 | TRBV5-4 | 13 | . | CASSWGRNEKLFF | TGTGCCAGCAGCTGGGGGCGTAATGAAAAACTGTTTTTT
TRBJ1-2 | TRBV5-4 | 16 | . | CASSLESGRSNYGYTF | TGTGCCAGCAGCTTGGAGTCCGGGAGGAGTAACTATGGCTACACCTTC
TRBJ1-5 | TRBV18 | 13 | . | CASSPGGDQPQHF | TGTGCCAGCTCACCAGGCGGGGATCAGCCCCAGCATTTT
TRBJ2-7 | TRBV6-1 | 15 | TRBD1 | CASSEPRTGGYEQYF | TGTGCCAGCAGTGAACCTAGGACAGGGGGGTACGAGCAGTACTTC
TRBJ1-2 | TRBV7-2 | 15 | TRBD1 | CASSLNPQGYYGYTF | TGTGCCAGCAGCTTAAACCCACAGGGGTACTATGGCTACACCTTC
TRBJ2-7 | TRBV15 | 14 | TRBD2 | CATSRERESSEQYF | TGTGCCACCAGCAGAGAGCGGGAGTCCTCAGAGCAGTACTTC
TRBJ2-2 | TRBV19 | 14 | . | CASRGGSNTGELFF | TGTGCCAGTAGGGGGGGTTCGAACACCGGGGAGCTGTTTTTT
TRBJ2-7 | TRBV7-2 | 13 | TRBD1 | CASSSRGSYEQYF | TGTGCCAGCAGCTCCAGGGGGTCCTACGAGCAGTACTTC
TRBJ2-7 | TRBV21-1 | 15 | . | CASTRPGGSRDEQYF | TGTGCCAGCACCCGCCCTGGGGGGTCGAGGGACGAGCAGTACTTC
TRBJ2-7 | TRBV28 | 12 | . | CASGRKGYEQYF | TGTGCCAGCGGGAGGAAAGGATACGAGCAGTACTTC
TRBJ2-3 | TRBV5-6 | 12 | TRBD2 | CASEGLADTQYF | TGTGCCAGCGAGGGACTAGCAGATACGCAGTATTTT
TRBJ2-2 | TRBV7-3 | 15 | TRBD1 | CASGRGQGGTGELFF | TGTGCCAGCGGACGGGGACAGGGCGGGACCGGGGAGCTGTTTTTT
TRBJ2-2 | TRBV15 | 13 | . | CATSRVGDGELFF | TGTGCCACCAGCAGAGTCGGGGACGGGGAGCTGTTTTTT
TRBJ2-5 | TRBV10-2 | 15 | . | CATRRYTVQEETQYF | TGCGCCACCAGGAGATATACAGTGCAAGAGGAGACCCAGTACTTC
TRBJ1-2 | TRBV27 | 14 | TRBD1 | CASSLTGDAYGYTF | TGTGCCAGCAGTTTGACAGGGGACGCCTATGGCTACACCTTC
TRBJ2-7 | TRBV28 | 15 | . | CASSTTGSSSYEQYF | TGTGCCAGCAGTACAACAGGGTCCAGCTCCTACGAGCAGTACTTC